These T cell receptor beta chains were read from a single sample in a study of early T cells in non-severe SARS-CoV-2 infection. TCRdb processed the 5' RACE reads anew with MiXCR; each CDR3 protein has one entry. Here the sample spans tens of thousands of distinct CDR3 sequences, 3.5% to 5% being singletons. Sequencing was carried out using whole blood. The receptor set was obtained from an adult who was a healthcare worker with PCR-confirmed SARS-CoV-2 infection or an uninfected control (not recorded which). Each CDR3 is given with its conserved first and last residue. D genes are given only for firm matches. The listing skips clone size in some rows; elsewhere it reads once, few, many or a size class.

d_call	v_call	clone_size	j_call	cdr3_nt	cdr3_aa
TRBD2	TRBV3-1	many	TRBJ2-1	TGTGCCAGCAGCTCTAGTGTAAGCGGGGGGATCCCAGGGGATGAGCAGTTCTTC	CASSSSVSGGIPGDEQFF
TRBD1	TRBV20-1	many	TRBJ1-5	TGCAGTGCTAGCTTGACAGGGGGCGGTCAGCCCCAGCATTTT	CSASLTGGGQPQHF
TRBD2	TRBV6-6	.	TRBJ2-5	TGTGCCAGCAGCCCCCCGGGGGGGCTCAAGGAGACCCAGTACTTC	CASSPPGGLKETQYF
TRBD2	TRBV24-1	.	TRBJ2-5	TGTGCCACCAGTACCTGGACTAGCGGGAGCGGGGAGACCCAGTACTTC	CATSTWTSGSGETQYF
.	TRBV3-1	many	TRBJ2-1	TGTGCCAGCAGCCGCGCCGGGACTCCCAATGAGCAGTTCTTC	CASSRAGTPNEQFF
.	TRBV7-6	many	TRBJ1-6	TGTGCCAGCAGCTCCCTGACGGATAATTCACCCCTCCACTTT	CASSSLTDNSPLHF
.	TRBV13	many	TRBJ1-2	TGTGCCAGCAGCTTAAAGGGGAGGACCTCCTATGGCTACACCTTC	CASSLKGRTSYGYTF
.	TRBV4-2	many	TRBJ1-1	TGTGCCAGCAGCCCGGCAGGGGAGACTGAAGCTTTCTTT	CASSPAGETEAFF
TRBD2	TRBV7-3	few	TRBJ2-1	TGTGCCAGCAGCAGGGCGGGAGGGAGCTCCTACAATGAGCAGTTCTTC	CASSRAGGSSYNEQFF
TRBD1	TRBV6-6	many	TRBJ1-6	TGTGCCAGCAGTCCGGGACAGGGGTACTCACCCCTCCACTTT	CASSPGQGYSPLHF
.	TRBV29-1	many	TRBJ1-1	TGCAGCTCCACCTCAGCTCTAGCGAACGAAGCTTTCTTT	CSSTSALANEAFF
TRBD1	TRBV4-1	.	TRBJ1-4	TGCGCCAGCAGCCGAGGGACAGGGATAAATGAAAAACTGTTTTTT	CASSRGTGINEKLFF
TRBD2	TRBV13	many	TRBJ2-1	TGTGCCAGCAGCCCCAGCGGGGGGGCCTTCTACAATGAGCAGTTCTTC	CASSPSGGAFYNEQFF
.	TRBV7-9	many	TRBJ1-6	TGTGCCAGCAGCCCGGGCCCCACCGGACCCCTCCACTTT	CASSPGPTGPLHF
.	TRBV6-5	many	TRBJ2-3	TGTGCCAGCAGTTACAGGAGGGTGGGCACAGATACGCAGTATTTT	CASSYRRVGTDTQYF
.	TRBV29-1	few	TRBJ2-2	TGCAGCGTTGAGGAATTTACAGGGCCAAACACCGGGGAGCTGTTTTTT	CSVEEFTGPNTGELFF
TRBD1	TRBV3-1	many	TRBJ2-7	TGTGCCAGCAGCCAAGGACAGGGACCCTCCTACGAGCAGTACTTC	CASSQGQGPSYEQYF
TRBD1	TRBV2	many	TRBJ1-4	TGTGCCAGCAGCCCGCGGGCGGGACAGATTAATGAAAAACTGTTTTTT	CASSPRAGQINEKLFF
TRBD2	TRBV11-2	many	TRBJ2-5	TGTGCCAGCAGCTTAAGGCTAGCGGCAGGGGAGACCCAGTACTTC	CASSLRLAAGETQYF
TRBD1	TRBV28	many	TRBJ2-7	TGTGCCAGCAGGACAGGGCCCTCCCACGAGCAGTACTTC	CASRTGPSHEQYF
.	TRBV7-6	many	TRBJ2-1	TGTGCCAGCAGTAAGGAGAGGCACAATGAGCAGTTCTTC	CASSKERHNEQFF
.	TRBV5-1	many	TRBJ1-1	TGCGCCAGCAGCCCCGGCTCGGGGGCCACTGAAGCTTTCTTT	CASSPGSGATEAFF
.	TRBV7-2	few	TRBJ1-1	TGTGCCAGCAGCCTTACTCCCCGGGAAAAGGGAGCTTTCTTT	CASSLTPREKGAFF
.	TRBV6-2/TRBV6-3	medium-sized	TRBJ2-2	TGTGCCAGCAGTTACTCACTCACCACCACCGGGGAGCTGTTTTTT	CASSYSLTTTGELFF
TRBD1	TRBV5-1	many	TRBJ2-3	TGCGCCAGCAGCCGCGGGGACAGGGCAGGTTCCCCAGATACGCAGTATTTT	CASSRGDRAGSPDTQYF
.	TRBV9	many	TRBJ2-7	TGTGCCAGCAGCGTAGGGGCCCCCACCTACGAGCAGTACTTC	CASSVGAPTYEQYF
TRBD1	TRBV3-1	many	TRBJ2-7	TGTGCCAGCCGGGACAGAACCTCCGAGCAGTACTTC	CASRDRTSEQYF
.	TRBV5-4	many	TRBJ2-1	TGTGCCAGCAGCCCGGAGCAAACCAACGACAATGAGCAGTTCTTC	CASSPEQTNDNEQFF
.	TRBV12-3/TRBV12-4	few	TRBJ1-1	TGTGCCAGCAGTCACCTCGGCTTCAACACTGAAGCTTTCTTT	CASSHLGFNTEAFF
.	TRBV29-1	many	TRBJ2-3	TGCAGCGTTGAAGAAGGGTACGCTACGCAGTATTTT	CSVEEGYATQYF
.	TRBV12-3/TRBV12-4	few	TRBJ2-5	TGTGCCAGCAGTTTTGGACCAGTGGTCGGGACCCAGTACTTC	CASSFGPVVGTQYF
TRBD2	TRBV7-2	many	TRBJ2-1	TGTGCCAGCAGCTTATGGGCCCTAGCGGACTACAATGAGCAGTTCTTC	CASSLWALADYNEQFF
.	TRBV6-1	many	TRBJ2-3	TGTGCCAGCAGTGATAGTAGTTTCGATACGCAGTATTTT	CASSDSSFDTQYF
TRBD2	TRBV7-9	many	TRBJ2-2	TGTGCCAGCAGACCGGGACTAGCGGGAACCGGGGAGCTGTTTTTT	CASRPGLAGTGELFF
.	TRBV7-6	many	TRBJ2-5	TGTGCCAGCAGCTCGGACCCTCAAGAGACCCAGTACTTC	CASSSDPQETQYF
.	TRBV6-2/TRBV6-3	many	TRBJ2-1	TGTGCCAGCAGTCTAGACAGCTCCTACAATGAGCAGTTCTTC	CASSLDSSYNEQFF
TRBD1	TRBV18	many	TRBJ2-7	TGTGCCAGCTCACCGCGAGAACAGGGGACCTACGAGCAGTACTTC	CASSPREQGTYEQYF
.	TRBV6-6	.	TRBJ2-1	TGTGCCAGCAGTTTCAATGAGCAGTTCTTC	CASSFNEQFF
.	TRBV10-3	few	TRBJ1-4	TGTGCCATCAGTGAGTCATCGGGGGGAAAACGAGAAAAACTGTTTTTT	CAISESSGGKREKLFF
TRBD2	TRBV29-1	few	TRBJ2-7	TGCAGCGTTACTAGCGGGAGCGGGCTAGAGCAGTACTTC	CSVTSGSGLEQYF
.	TRBV7-6	many	TRBJ2-1	TGTGCCAGCAGCTTAGTGTCTTACAATGAGCAGTTCTTC	CASSLVSYNEQFF
.	TRBV19	.	TRBJ2-5	TGTGCCAGTAAAGGTCAGACACAAGAGACCCAGTACTTC	CASKGQTQETQYF
TRBD1	TRBV29-1	many	TRBJ1-2	TGCAGCGGAAGGACAGGGAGCGGCTACACCTTC	CSGRTGSGYTF
.	TRBV4-3	many	TRBJ2-3	TGCGCCAGCAGCCAAGGGGAGACAGATACGCAGTATTTT	CASSQGETDTQYF
.	TRBV12-3/TRBV12-4	few	TRBJ2-3	TGTGCCAGCTCTAACCGGTGGGTGGGAGATACGCAGTATTTT	CASSNRWVGDTQYF
.	TRBV7-8	few	TRBJ2-1	TGTGCCAGCAGCTTAGCGCTGCCAGCGGCTCATGAGCAGTTCTTC	CASSLALPAAHEQFF
TRBD2	TRBV4-1	many	TRBJ2-4	TGCGCCAGCAGCCTCCTAGCGGGAGCGGACAAAAACATTCAGTACTTC	CASSLLAGADKNIQYF
.	TRBV20-1	many	TRBJ1-6	TGCAGTGCTCAGACAGGTCTCCCAGATTCACCCCTCCACTTT	CSAQTGLPDSPLHF
.	TRBV12-3/TRBV12-4	many	TRBJ1-1	TGTGCCAGCAGACCATTTATGGGGGCCAGGAATGAAGCTTTCTTT	CASRPFMGARNEAFF
TRBD1	TRBV18	many	TRBJ2-7	TGTGCCAGCTCACCATTGGGACAGGGACCCTACGAGCAGTACTTC	CASSPLGQGPYEQYF
.	TRBV29-1	.	TRBJ2-1	TGCAGCGTCGACGGGGGAGTTGAGCAGTTCTTC	CSVDGGVEQFF
.	TRBV13	few	TRBJ1-2	TGTGCCAGCAGCTTAGCGGCAGGCGGCTACACCTTC	CASSLAAGGYTF
.	TRBV6-5	many	TRBJ2-7	TGTGCCAGCAATGGACAGAAAGTCTACGAGCAGTACTTC	CASNGQKVYEQYF
.	TRBV4-3	many	TRBJ2-1	TGCGCCAGCAGCCAAGATTTCGGCGGTGAGCAGTTCTTC	CASSQDFGGEQFF
.	TRBV6-1	many	TRBJ1-2	TGTGCCATCCTCTATGGCTACACCTTC	CAILYGYTF
TRBD1	TRBV14	.	TRBJ2-1	TGTGCCAGCAGCCCTTGGACAGGTGGGGTAGATTGGGATGAGCAGTTCTTC	CASSPWTGGVDWDEQFF
.	TRBV29-1	many	TRBJ2-1	TGCAGCGTTGTTCCTCCTAGCACTGAGCAGTTCTTC	CSVVPPSTEQFF
.	TRBV9	.	TRBJ1-1	TGTGCCAGCAGCCAAACATTTGCCACTGAAGCTTTCTTT	CASSQTFATEAFF
.	TRBV11-2	few	TRBJ1-1	TGTGCCAGCAGCTTATCAATCGACAGGATTGAAAAAGCTTTCTTT	CASSLSIDRIEKAFF
TRBD2	TRBV2	many	TRBJ2-3	TGTGCCAGCCGGGAGGACCTAAGCACAGATACGCAGTATTTT	CASREDLSTDTQYF